These T cell receptor beta chains were read from a single sample in a study of beta chain features in type 1 diabetes. Libraries were prepared by immunoSEQ multiplex PCR; TCRdb keeps only in-frame clonotypes and omits some of them. The sample yields about 360,000 clones, roughly an eighth seen once. Sequencing input: naive CD4+ T cells from blood. These receptors were collected from a man aged 18 to 35 in good health. Each CDR3 is given with its conserved first and last residue. D genes are given only for firm matches. A row's size may be missing; if present it is once, few, many or a size class.

abundance	d_gene	v_gene	len	j_gene	CDR3nt	CDR3aa
few	NA	TRBV6-6	16	TRBJ1-5	TGTGCCAGCAGTTACTCTCCTAGGGAGAGTAATCAGCCCCAGCATTTT	CASSYSPRESNQPQHF
few	NA	TRBV21-1	15	TRBJ2-7	TGTGCCAGCAGCAAACAGGGGGCGAGGAACTACGAGCAGTACTTC	CASSKQGARNYEQYF
NA	TRBD2	TRBV30	14	TRBJ2-7	TGTGCCTGGAGTGACGGGGGGAGGGACCACGAGCAGTACTTC	CAWSDGGRDHEQYF
NA	NA	TRBV7-7	15	TRBJ2-5	TGTGCCAGCAGCTTAGCCCCTGGGGGCGGAGAGACCCAGTACTTC	CASSLAPGGGETQYF
NA	TRBD2	TRBV19	17	TRBJ2-6	TGTGCCAGTAGTAGGGGAGGGAGGCGAGCGGGGGCCAACGTCCTGACTTTC	CASSRGGRRAGANVLTF
NA	NA	TRBV4-3	13	TRBJ1-2	TGCGCCAGCAGCCAAGATACCGGGGGTGGCTACACCTTC	CASSQDTGGGYTF
few	TRBD2	TRBV5-4	17	TRBJ2-3	TGTGCCAGCCGGACTAGCGGGGGGGCCGGGGGCACAGATACGCAGTATTTT	CASRTSGGAGGTDTQYF
few	NA	TRBV18	15	TRBJ2-3	TGTGCCAGCTCACCAGGCGCGGTTGCAAGAGATACGCAGTATTTT	CASSPGAVARDTQYF
NA	TRBD1	TRBV11-1	15	TRBJ2-5	TGTGCCAGCAGCCCCCGGACAGGGCTTCAAGAGACCCAGTACTTC	CASSPRTGLQETQYF
NA	TRBD2	TRBV4-3	17	TRBJ2-5	TGCGCCAGCAGCCAACGCCCAAGCGGGGGGGCAGGGGAGACCCAGTACTTC	CASSQRPSGGAGETQYF
NA	NA	TRBV6-1	12	TRBJ2-7	TGTGCCAGCATGGAGTCCTACTACGAGCAGTACTTC	CASMESYYEQYF
few	TRBD2	TRBV25-1	13	TRBJ2-1	TGTGCCAGCAGTCGCGCGGGGGGGGATGAGCAGTTCTTC	CASSRAGGDEQFF
NA	NA	TRBV9	14	TRBJ2-3	TGTGCCAGCAGCGTGGCCGATATTGGAGATACGCAGTATTTT	CASSVADIGDTQYF
few	TRBD1	TRBV29-1	15	TRBJ2-1	TGCAGCGTTTACCTTACAGGGGGCCGAACGAATGAGCAGTTCTTC	CSVYLTGGRTNEQFF
NA	NA	TRBV13	15	TRBJ2-3	TGTGCCAGCAGCTTAGCGGGAGTTTTAACAGATACGCAGTATTTT	CASSLAGVLTDTQYF
NA	NA	TRBV4-1	14	TRBJ1-5	TGCGCCAGCAGCCAAGATGGGCGTTATCAGCCCCAGCATTTT	CASSQDGRYQPQHF
few	TRBD2	TRBV2	14	TRBJ2-1	TGTGCCAGCAGTGAAGGACTAGCGGGGTATGAGCAGTTCTTC	CASSEGLAGYEQFF
few	TRBD1	TRBV30	12	TRBJ1-4	TGTGCCTGCAGGGGGCGCGGTGAAAAACTGTTTTTT	CACRGRGEKLFF
few	TRBD2	TRBV5-4	16	TRBJ2-3	TGTGCCAGCAGCTTGGATACTAGCGAAAGGACAGATACGCAGTATTTT	CASSLDTSERTDTQYF
few	TRBD2	TRBV11-2	16	TRBJ2-5	TGTGCCAGCAGCCATGGACTAGCGGGGGCTCGGGAGACCCAGTACTTC	CASSHGLAGARETQYF
few	NA	TRBV14	22	TRBJ2-7	NA	CASQILCQQPGPEATGTDEQYF
NA	TRBD1	TRBV7-2	15	TRBJ1-5	TGTGCCAGCAGCTTAGAGGGACAGTTCAATCAGCCCCAGCATTTT	CASSLEGQFNQPQHF
NA	NA	TRBV7-9	14	TRBJ2-1	TGTGCCAGCAGCCACTACTCCAGGGTCGGTGAGCAGTTCTTC	CASSHYSRVGEQFF
NA	NA	TRBV30	14	TRBJ1-1	TGTGCCTGGTCCGACGGGGGGGCGAACACTGAAGCTTTCTTT	CAWSDGGANTEAFF
NA	TRBD1	TRBV19	15	TRBJ2-7	TGTGCCAGTAGTGCTCCCGGGACAGGCTCCTACGAGCAGTACTTC	CASSAPGTGSYEQYF
few	NA	TRBV5-1	14	TRBJ2-2	TGCGCCAGCAGCATCGGACAGACCACCGGGGAGCTGTTTTTT	CASSIGQTTGELFF
NA	NA	TRBV11-2	14	TRBJ2-2	TGTGCCAGCACGAATACCCCGGGCACCGGGGAGCTGTTTTTT	CASTNTPGTGELFF
NA	NA	TRBV9	12	TRBJ1-2	TGTGCCAGCAGCCCCGCGACCGGGGGCTACACCTTC	CASSPATGGYTF
NA	TRBD1	TRBV4-2	15	TRBJ2-7	TGTGCCAGCAGCCAAGAGGGGACAGAACTCTACGAGCAGTACTTC	CASSQEGTELYEQYF
NA	NA	TRBV5-4	14	TRBJ1-1	TGTGCCAGCAGACCGACAGGCTGGGGCACTGAAGCTTTCTTT	CASRPTGWGTEAFF
many	NA	TRBV15	14	TRBJ2-5	TGTGCCACCAGCAGAGGACAGTACCAAGAGACCCAGTACTTC	CATSRGQYQETQYF
NA	NA	TRBV11-2	13	TRBJ2-7	TGTGCCAGCAGCTTCGACAGCTCCTACGAGCAGTACTTC	CASSFDSSYEQYF
NA	TRBD1	TRBV5-4	15	TRBJ1-5	TGTGCCAGCAGCGGGGGACAGGGGGGTGATCAGCCCCAGCATTTT	CASSGGQGGDQPQHF
NA	NA	TRBV18	15	TRBJ1-5	TGTGCCAGCTCACCAATGGCGGGGTTCAATCAGCCCCAGCATTTT	CASSPMAGFNQPQHF
NA	TRBD1	TRBV7-9	13	TRBJ1-2	TGTGCCAGCAGCTTAGAAGGGGGCTCTGGCTACACCTTC	CASSLEGGSGYTF
NA	TRBD1	TRBV9	15	TRBJ1-6	TGTGCCAGCAGCCCCGACAGGGGAAGTAATTCACCCCTCCACTTT	CASSPDRGSNSPLHF
NA	NA	TRBV18	16	TRBJ2-3	TGTGCCAGCTCACCCCGTCGGGGATTCAGCACAGATACGCAGTATTTT	CASSPRRGFSTDTQYF